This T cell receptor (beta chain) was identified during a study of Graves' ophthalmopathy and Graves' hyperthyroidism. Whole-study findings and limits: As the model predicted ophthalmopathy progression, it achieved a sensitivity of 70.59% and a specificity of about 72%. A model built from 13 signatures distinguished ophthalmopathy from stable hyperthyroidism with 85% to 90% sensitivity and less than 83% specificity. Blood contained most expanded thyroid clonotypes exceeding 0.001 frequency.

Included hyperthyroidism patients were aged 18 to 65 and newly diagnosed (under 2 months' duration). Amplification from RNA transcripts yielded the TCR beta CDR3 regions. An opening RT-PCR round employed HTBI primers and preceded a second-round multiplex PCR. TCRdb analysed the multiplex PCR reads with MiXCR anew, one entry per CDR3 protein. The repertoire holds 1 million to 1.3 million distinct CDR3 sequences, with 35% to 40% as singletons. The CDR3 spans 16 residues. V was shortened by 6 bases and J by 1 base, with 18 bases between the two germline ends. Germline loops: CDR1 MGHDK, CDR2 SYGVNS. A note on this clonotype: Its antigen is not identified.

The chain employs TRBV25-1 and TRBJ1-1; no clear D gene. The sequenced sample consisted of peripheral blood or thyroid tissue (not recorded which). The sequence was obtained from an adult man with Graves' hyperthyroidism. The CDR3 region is CASSVWKNQANTEAFF. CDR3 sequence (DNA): TGTGCCAGCAGCGTTTGGAAAAATCAAGCGAACACTGAAGCTTTCTTT.